Listed here are 3 T cell receptor beta chains from one sample, sequenced in a study of blood T cell repertoires in COVID-19. Profiling relied on immunoSEQ multiplex PCR, and the TCRdb table lists in-frame clones only, not all of them. The repertoire holds under 500,000 clones, with nearly 90% as singletons. The sequenced material came from PBMCs or T cells enriched from blood (not recorded which). The receptors derive from a young woman with acute COVID-19.

V and J are TRBV27 and TRBJ1-3; the D gene is possibly TRBD1 (5 bases). The V gene's germline CDR1 is MNHEY and CDR2 SMNVEV (reference sequence). This CDR3 spans 16 amino acids. The ends were cut back, 3 bases at V and 2 bases at J, with 14 bases in the middle. The CDR3 is CASSFPRDGPGNTIYF. In nucleotides, the CDR3 is TGTGCCAGCAGTTTCCCCAGGGATGGTCCTGGAAACACCATATATTTT.

V is TRBV6-5 and J is TRBJ2-1, with TRBD1 as a possible D gene (6 bases). Germline loops: CDR1 MNHEY, CDR2 SVGAGI. This CDR3 region has 12 residues. V was pared by 6 bases and J by 5 bases, with 8 bases between. CDR3 amino acids: CASRGDNNEQFF. The CDR3, as DNA: TGTGCCAGCAGAGGGGACAACAATGAGCAGTTCTTC.

This chain's CDR3 is CASSSDRGVDIQYF. The CDR3 nucleotides are TGTGCCAGTAGTAGCGACAGGGGAGTCGACATTCAGTACTTC. The chain has TRBV19 and TRBJ2-4, with 8 bases fitting TRBD1. Germline values: CDR1 LNHDA, CDR2 SQIVND (reference sequence). The CDR3 covers 14 residues. V shed 4 bases, J shed 8 bases, and the junction held 7 bases outside the gene matches.